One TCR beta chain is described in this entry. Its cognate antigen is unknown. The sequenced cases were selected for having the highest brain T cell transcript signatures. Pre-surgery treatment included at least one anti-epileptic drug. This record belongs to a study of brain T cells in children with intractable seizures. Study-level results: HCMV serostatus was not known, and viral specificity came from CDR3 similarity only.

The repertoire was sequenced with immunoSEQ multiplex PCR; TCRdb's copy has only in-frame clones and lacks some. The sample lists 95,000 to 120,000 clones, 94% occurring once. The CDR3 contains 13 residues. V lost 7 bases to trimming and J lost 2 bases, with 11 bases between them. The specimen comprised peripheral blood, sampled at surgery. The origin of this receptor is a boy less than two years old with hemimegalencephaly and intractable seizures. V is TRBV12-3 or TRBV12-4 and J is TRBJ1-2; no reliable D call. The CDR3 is CASKLTQNYGYTF. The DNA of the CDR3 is TGTGCCAGCAAGCTGACACAGAACTATGGCTACACCTTC.